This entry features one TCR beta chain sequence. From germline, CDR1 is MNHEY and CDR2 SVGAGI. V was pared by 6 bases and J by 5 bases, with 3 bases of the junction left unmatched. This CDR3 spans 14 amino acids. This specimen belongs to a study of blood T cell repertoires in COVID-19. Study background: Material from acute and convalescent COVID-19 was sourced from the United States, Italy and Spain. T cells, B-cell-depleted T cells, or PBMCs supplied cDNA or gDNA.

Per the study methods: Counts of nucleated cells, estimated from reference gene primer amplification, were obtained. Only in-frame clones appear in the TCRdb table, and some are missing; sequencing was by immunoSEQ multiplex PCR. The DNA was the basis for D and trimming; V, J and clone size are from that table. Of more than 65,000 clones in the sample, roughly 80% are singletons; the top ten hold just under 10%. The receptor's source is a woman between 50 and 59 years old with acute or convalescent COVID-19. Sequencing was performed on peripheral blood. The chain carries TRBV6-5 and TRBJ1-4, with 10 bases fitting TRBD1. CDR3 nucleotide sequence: TGTGCCAGCAGACCGGACAGGGGGAATGAAAAACTGTTTTTT. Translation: CASRPDRGNEKLFF.